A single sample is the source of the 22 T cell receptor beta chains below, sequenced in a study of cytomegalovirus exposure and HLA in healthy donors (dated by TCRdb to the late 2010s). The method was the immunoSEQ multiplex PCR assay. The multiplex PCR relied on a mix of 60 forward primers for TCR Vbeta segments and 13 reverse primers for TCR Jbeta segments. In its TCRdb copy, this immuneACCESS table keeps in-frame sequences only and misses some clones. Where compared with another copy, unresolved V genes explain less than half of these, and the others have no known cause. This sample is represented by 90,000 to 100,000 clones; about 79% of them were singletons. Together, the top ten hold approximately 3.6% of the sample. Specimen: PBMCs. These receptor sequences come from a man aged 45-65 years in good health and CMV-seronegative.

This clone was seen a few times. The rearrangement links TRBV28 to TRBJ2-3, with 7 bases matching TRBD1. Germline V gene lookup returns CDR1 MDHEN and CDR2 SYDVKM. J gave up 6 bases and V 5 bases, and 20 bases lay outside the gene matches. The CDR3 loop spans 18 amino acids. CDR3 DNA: TGTGCCAGCAGTACCGGGACAGCACTCTCGTCTTTGACGGATACGCAGTATTTT. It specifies CASSTGTALSSLTDTQYF. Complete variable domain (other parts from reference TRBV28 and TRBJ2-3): DVKVTQSSRYLVKRTGEKVFLECVQDMDHENMFWYRQDPGLGLRLIYFSYDVKMKEKGDIPEGYSVSREKKERFSLILESASTNQTSMYLCASSTGTALSSLTDTQYFGPGTRLTVL.

The chain's CDR3 is CASSVLPGQAEKLFF. In DNA, the CDR3 is TGTGCCAGTAGTGTTCTCCCCGGACAGGCTGAAAAACTGTTTTTT. The chain uses TRBV19 and TRBJ1-4; 7 bases agree with TRBD1. The CDR3 covers 15 residues. The germline gives CDR1 LNHDA, CDR2 SQIVND (reference sequence). The V segment lost 5 bases and the J segment 7 bases; nucleotides outside the gene matches: 10.

The CDR3 spells CASSLQVAINPTGGAGFYGYTF. The CDR3 DNA reads TGTGCCAGCAGTTTACAAGTCGCTATAAACCCCACAGGGGGCGCGGGCTTCTATGGCTACACCTTC. The chain recombines TRBV28 with TRBJ1-2; 9 bases agree with TRBD1. After removal of 2 bases from V and 4 bases from J, the junction contained 26 bases not matched to a gene. This CDR3 comprises 22 residues. Looked up from germline, CDR1 is MDHEN and CDR2 is SYDVKM.

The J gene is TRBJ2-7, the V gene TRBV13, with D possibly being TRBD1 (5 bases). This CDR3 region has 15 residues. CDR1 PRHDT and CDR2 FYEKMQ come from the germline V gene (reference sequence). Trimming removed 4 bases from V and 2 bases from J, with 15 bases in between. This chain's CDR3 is CASSSPVDTTYEQYF. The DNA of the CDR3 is TGTGCCAGCAGCTCCCCCGTGGACACCACCTACGAGCAGTACTTC.

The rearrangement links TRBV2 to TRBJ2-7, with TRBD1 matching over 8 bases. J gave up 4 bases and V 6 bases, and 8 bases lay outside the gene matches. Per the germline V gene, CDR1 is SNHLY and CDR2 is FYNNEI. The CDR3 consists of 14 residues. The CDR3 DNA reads TGTGCCAGCAGCGGTGGACAGGGTGGGTACGAGCAGTACTTC. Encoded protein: CASSGGQGGYEQYF.

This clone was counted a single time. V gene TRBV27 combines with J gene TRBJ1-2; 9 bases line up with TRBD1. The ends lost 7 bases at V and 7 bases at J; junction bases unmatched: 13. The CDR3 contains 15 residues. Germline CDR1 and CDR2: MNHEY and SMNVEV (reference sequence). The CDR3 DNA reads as TGTGCCAGCAATCCGGGACAGGGAGGGGAGAGTGGCTACACCTTC. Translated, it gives CASNPGQGGESGYTF.

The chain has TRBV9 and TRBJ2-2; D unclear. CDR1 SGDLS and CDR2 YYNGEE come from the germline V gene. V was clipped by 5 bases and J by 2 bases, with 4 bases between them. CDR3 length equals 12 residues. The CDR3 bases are TGTGCCAGCAGTATTAACACCGGGGAGCTGTTTTTT. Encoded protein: CASSINTGELFF.

For the CDR3, the DNA is TGTGCCAGCAGTCTAGGGGGTCGTGCCGGCAATCAGCCCCAGCATTTT. Protein: CASSLGGRAGNQPQHF. The V call is TRBV28, the J call TRBJ1-5; D possibly corresponds to TRBD1 (6 bases). Germline V gene data show CDR1 as MDHEN and CDR2 as SYDVKM. V was clipped by 5 bases and J by 2 bases, with 16 bases between them. The CDR3 runs 16 residues.

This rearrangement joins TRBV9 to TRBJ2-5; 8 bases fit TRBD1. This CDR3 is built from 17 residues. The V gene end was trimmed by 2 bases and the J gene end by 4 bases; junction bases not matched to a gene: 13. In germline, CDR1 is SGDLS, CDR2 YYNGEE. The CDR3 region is CASSVSSNQGAGETQYF. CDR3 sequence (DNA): TGTGCCAGCAGCGTTTCTTCCAACCAGGGGGCGGGAGAGACCCAGTACTTC.

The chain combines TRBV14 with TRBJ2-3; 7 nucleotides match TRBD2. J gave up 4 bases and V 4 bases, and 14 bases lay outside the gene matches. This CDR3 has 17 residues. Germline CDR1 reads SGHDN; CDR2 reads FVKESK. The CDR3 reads CASSPFPLGLTADTQYF. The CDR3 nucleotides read TGTGCCAGCAGCCCTTTTCCCCTGGGACTAACAGCAGATACGCAGTATTTT.

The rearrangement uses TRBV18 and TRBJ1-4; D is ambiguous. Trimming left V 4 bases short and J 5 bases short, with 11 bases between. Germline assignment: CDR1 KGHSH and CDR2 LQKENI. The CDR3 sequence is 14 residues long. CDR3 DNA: TGTGCCAGCTCACGGAGTCTCGGGAATGAAAAACTGTTTTTT. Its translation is CASSRSLGNEKLFF.

The CDR3 spells CASSVAVGAGGRGAYNEQFF. CDR3 DNA sequence: TGTGCCAGCAGCGTAGCAGTGGGAGCGGGAGGCCGGGGGGCTTACAATGAGCAGTTCTTC. The chain links TRBV9 to TRBJ2-1, with TRBD2 identical over 9 bases. Germline loops: CDR1 SGDLS, CDR2 YYNGEE. V shed 0 bases and J 4 bases; nucleotides not matched to a gene: 17. The CDR3 is made up of 20 amino acids.

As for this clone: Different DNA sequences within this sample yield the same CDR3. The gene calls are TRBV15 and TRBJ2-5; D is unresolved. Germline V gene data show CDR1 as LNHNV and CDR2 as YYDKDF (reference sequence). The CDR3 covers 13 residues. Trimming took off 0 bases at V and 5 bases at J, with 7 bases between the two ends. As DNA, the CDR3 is TGTGCCACCAGCAGAGATTTCCGGGAGACCCAGTACTTC. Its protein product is CATSRDFRETQYF.

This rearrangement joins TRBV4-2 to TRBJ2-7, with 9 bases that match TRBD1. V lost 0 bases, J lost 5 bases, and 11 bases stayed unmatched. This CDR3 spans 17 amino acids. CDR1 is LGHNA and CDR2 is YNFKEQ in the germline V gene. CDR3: CASSQDLGGTGLDEQYF. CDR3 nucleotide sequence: TGTGCCAGCAGCCAAGATCTGGGTGGGACAGGGCTTGACGAGCAGTACTTC.

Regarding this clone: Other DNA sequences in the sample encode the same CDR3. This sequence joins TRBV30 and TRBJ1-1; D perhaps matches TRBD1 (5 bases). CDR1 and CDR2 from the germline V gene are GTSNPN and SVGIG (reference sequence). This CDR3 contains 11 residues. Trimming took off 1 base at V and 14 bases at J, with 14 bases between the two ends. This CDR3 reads CAWSARTGGFF. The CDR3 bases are TGTGCCTGGAGTGCGAGGACCGGGGGGTTCTTT.

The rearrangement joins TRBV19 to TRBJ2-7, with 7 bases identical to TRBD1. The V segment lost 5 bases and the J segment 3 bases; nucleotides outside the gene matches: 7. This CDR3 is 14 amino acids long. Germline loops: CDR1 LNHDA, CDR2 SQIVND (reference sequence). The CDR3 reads CASSARQGHYEQYF. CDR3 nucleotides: TGTGCCAGTAGTGCACGACAGGGCCACTACGAGCAGTACTTC.

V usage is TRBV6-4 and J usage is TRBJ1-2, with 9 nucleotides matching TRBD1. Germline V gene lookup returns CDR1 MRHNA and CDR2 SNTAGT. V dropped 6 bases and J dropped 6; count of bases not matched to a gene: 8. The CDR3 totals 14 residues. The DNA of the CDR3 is TGTGCCAGCAGACCCACCGGGACAGGGCATGGCTACACCTTC. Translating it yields CASRPTGTGHGYTF.

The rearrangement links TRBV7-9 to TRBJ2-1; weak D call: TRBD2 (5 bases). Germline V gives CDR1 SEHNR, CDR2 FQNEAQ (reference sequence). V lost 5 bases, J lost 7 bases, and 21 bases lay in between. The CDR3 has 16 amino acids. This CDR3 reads CASSPVGLSLANEQFF. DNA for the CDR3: TGTGCCAGCAGCCCGGTAGGGCTCAGTCTAGCAAATGAGCAGTTCTTC.

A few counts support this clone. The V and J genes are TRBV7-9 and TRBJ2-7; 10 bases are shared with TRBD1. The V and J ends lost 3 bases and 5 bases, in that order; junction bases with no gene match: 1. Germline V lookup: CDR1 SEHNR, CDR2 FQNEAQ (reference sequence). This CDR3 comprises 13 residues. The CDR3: CASSFGTGDEQYF. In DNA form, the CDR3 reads TGTGCCAGCAGCTTTGGGACAGGGGACGAGCAGTACTTC.

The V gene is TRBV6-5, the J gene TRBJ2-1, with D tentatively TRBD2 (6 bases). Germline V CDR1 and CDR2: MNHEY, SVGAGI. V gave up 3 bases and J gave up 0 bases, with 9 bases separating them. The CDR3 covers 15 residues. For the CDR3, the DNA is TGTGCCAGCAGTTATGCGGGATTCTCCTACAATGAGCAGTTCTTC. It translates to CASSYAGFSYNEQFF.

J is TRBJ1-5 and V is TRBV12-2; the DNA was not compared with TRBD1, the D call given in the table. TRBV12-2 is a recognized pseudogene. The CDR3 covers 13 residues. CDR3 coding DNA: TGTGCAAGTCGCTCACACAGAGTCAAGCCCCAGCATTTT. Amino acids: CASRSHRVKPQHF.

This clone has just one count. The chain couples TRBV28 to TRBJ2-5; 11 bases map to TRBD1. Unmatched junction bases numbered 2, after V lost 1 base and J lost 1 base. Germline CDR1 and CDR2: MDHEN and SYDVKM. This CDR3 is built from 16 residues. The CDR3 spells CASSLFGQGAQETQYF. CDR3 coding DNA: TGTGCCAGCAGTTTATTTGGACAGGGGGCCCAAGAGACCCAGTACTTC.